One sample yielded the 17 T cell receptor beta chains listed below, sequenced in a study of shared clonotypes between healthy human individuals. Assay: immunoSEQ multiplex PCR; the TCRdb copy retains only in-frame clones and omits some. The sample comprises nearly 1,000,000 clones, about three quarters of which are singletons, and 1.5% rests with the top ten. Sequenced input: memory CD4+ T cells sorted from blood. The sample's subset: CD45RA-negative fraction. These TCRs come from a young man in good health.

The chain couples TRBV5-8 to TRBJ2-5; D is ambiguous. This CDR3 spans 15 amino acids. CDR1 is SGHTS, CDR2 YDEGEE, per germline. Trimming cost V 0 bases and J 0 bases, with 9 bases left between them. The CDR3 DNA reads TGTGCCAGCAGCTTGGGCAGAAGGGACCAAGAGACCCAGTACTTC. Its protein is CASSLGRRDQETQYF.

This clone was found many times. This chain connects TRBV28 to TRBJ1-5, with TRBD1 as a possible D gene (6 bases). CDR3 length: 15 residues. Trimming removed 6 bases at V and 7 bases at J, with 19 bases between. CDR1 and CDR2 (germline): MDHEN, SYDVKM. The CDR3: CASRAGEGARQPQHF. The CDR3 coding sequence is TGTGCCAGCAGGGCAGGGGAAGGGGCGAGACAGCCCCAGCATTTT.

The chain links TRBV5-8 to TRBJ1-5; TRBD1 aligns across 8 bases. Per germline, CDR1 SGHTS and CDR2 YDEGEE. The V gene end was trimmed by 4 bases and the J gene end by 0 bases; junction bases not matched to a gene: 9. This CDR3 has 17 amino acids. CDR3 DNA: TGTGCCAGCAGCCGACAGGGGAGGATCTATAGCAATCAGCCCCAGCATTTT. Translating gives CASSRQGRIYSNQPQHF.

DNA for the CDR3: TGTGCCAGCAGAGATCGGGGTTACAATGAGCAGTTCTTC. It translates to CASRDRGYNEQFF. The chain carries TRBV2 and TRBJ2-1; tentatively, D is TRBD2 (5 bases). Germline CDR1 is SNHLY and CDR2 is FYNNEI. With 6 bases removed from V and 4 bases from J, the gap between germline ends came to 10 bases. CDR3 length equals 13 residues.

V gene TRBV7-3 combines with J gene TRBJ2-3; D call uncertain. V lost 2 bases and J 3 bases, leaving 21 bases between the germline ends. The CDR3 is made up of 18 amino acids. Per the germline V gene, CDR1 is SGHTA and CDR2 is FQGTGA. CDR3 region: CASSLPHPHRVQTDTQYF. The CDR3 nucleotides read TGTGCCAGCAGCTTACCCCACCCCCACAGAGTACAAACAGATACGCAGTATTTT.

About this clone itself: Since a much larger clone is just one base distant, this may be a read error. The sample contains more than one DNA sequence encoding this CDR3. Here the CDR3 reads CASSPSLAGGYNEQFF. CDR3 DNA sequence: TGTGCCAGCAGTCCTAGTCTAGCGGGGGGCTACAATGAGCAGTTCTTC. This chain connects TRBV28 to TRBJ2-1; 11 nucleotides line up with TRBD2. CDR3 length equals 16 residues. J was trimmed by 3 bases and V by 5 bases; bases with no gene match: 6. Germline lookup yields CDR1 MDHEN and CDR2 SYDVKM. Full variable domain (outside the CDR3, taken from reference TRBV28 and TRBJ2-1): DVKVTQSSRYLVKRTGEKVFLECVQDMDHENMFWYRQDPGLGLRLIYFSYDVKMKEKGDIPEGYSVSREKKERFSLILESASTNQTSMYLCASSPSLAGGYNEQFFGPGTRLTVL.

A few counts support this clone. In DNA form, the CDR3 reads TGTGCCAGCAGTGAACGGGGGGGCCCCTACGAGCAGTACTTC. Translated, it gives CASSERGGPYEQYF. The rearrangement joins TRBV6-1 to TRBJ2-7, with TRBD2 matching over 8 bases. V was pared by 2 bases and J by 2 bases, with 2 bases of the junction left unmatched. The CDR3 has 14 amino acids. Germline-derived CDR1 and CDR2 are MNHNS and SASEGT.

This chain uses TRBV30 with TRBJ2-7; D gene unclear. CDR3 length: 14 residues. V was trimmed by 0 bases and J by 2 bases, leaving 11 bases between them. The germline gives CDR1 GTSNPN, CDR2 SVGIG (reference sequence). Here the CDR3 DNA reads TGTGCCTGGAGTGTACGGCTAGAAGCCTACGAGCAGTACTTC. Protein product: CAWSVRLEAYEQYF. Full variable domain (remainder filled in from reference TRBV30 and TRBJ2-7): SQTIHQWPATLVQPVGSPLSLECTVEGTSNPNLYWYRQAAGRGLQLLFYSVGIGQISSEVPQNLSASRPQDRQFILSSKKLLLSDSGFYLCAWSVRLEAYEQYFGPGTRLTVT.

CDR3 loop: CASSLGLTPIASSYNEQFF. Here the CDR3 DNA reads TGTGCCAGCAGCTTAGGCCTTACTCCTATCGCGAGCTCCTACAATGAGCAGTTCTTC. The chain recombines TRBV11-2 with TRBJ2-1; D is uncertain. V lost 1 base and J lost 0, with 19 bases in between. The CDR3 loop spans 19 amino acids. Germline loops: CDR1 SGHAT, CDR2 FQNNGV. The variable domain in full, completed from reference TRBV11-2 and TRBJ2-1, reads EAGVAQSPRYKIIEKRQSVAFWCNPISGHATLYWYQQILGQGPKLLIQFQNNGVVDDSQLPKDRFSAERLKGVDSTLKIQPAKLEDSAVYLCASSLGLTPIASSYNEQFFGPGTRLTVL.

This clone came up many times. The chain joins TRBV6-6 to TRBJ1-5, with 7 positions matching TRBD1. Germline CDR1 MNHNY, CDR2 SVGAGI (reference sequence). The V gene end was trimmed by 9 bases and the J gene end by 4 bases; junction bases not matched to a gene: 6. This CDR3 is built from 13 residues. CDR3 protein: CASQGQDNQPQHF. The CDR3 region has the DNA TGTGCCAGTCAAGGACAGGATAATCAGCCCCAGCATTTT.

The CDR3 region is CASSPLKTSGSNEQFF. CDR3 in DNA: TGTGCCAGCTCACCACTTAAGACTAGCGGGAGTAATGAGCAGTTCTTC. The chain is built from TRBV18 and TRBJ2-1, with 12 bases identical to TRBD2. Germline loops: CDR1 KGHSH, CDR2 LQKENI. The CDR3 is 16 residues long. J gave up 7 bases and V 1 base, and 5 bases lay outside the gene matches.

This clone was observed a single time. The chain joins TRBV28 to TRBJ1-2; D ambiguous. The germline CDR1 and CDR2 sequences are MDHEN and SYDVKM. V dropped 6 bases and J dropped 1 base, with 18 bases sitting between them. CDR3 length: 16 amino acids. The CDR3 nucleotides are TGTGCCAGCAGCACAGTGCGGGCATTGGATAACTATGGCTACACCTTC. Residues: CASSTVRALDNYGYTF.

The chain joins TRBV30 to TRBJ2-2; the D is unclear. The CDR3 extends over 15 amino acids. In germline, CDR1 is GTSNPN, CDR2 SVGIG (reference sequence). Trimming took off 1 base at V and 0 bases at J, with 9 bases between the two ends. CDR3 protein: CAWSAGTANTGELFF. CDR3 DNA sequence: TGTGCCTGGAGTGCCGGAACTGCGAACACCGGGGAGCTGTTTTTT.

This chain links TRBV5-1 with TRBJ1-2; 8 nucleotides align to TRBD1. Germline V CDR1 and CDR2: SGHRS, YFSETQ. CDR3 length: 15 residues. The V and J ends lost 4 bases and 8 bases, in that order; junction bases with no gene match: 13. The CDR3 DNA reads TGCGCCAGCAGCCCAAATCAGGGGGCTCGGGACGGCTACACCTTC. Protein: CASSPNQGARDGYTF.

The chain couples TRBV5-1 to TRBJ1-6, with TRBD1 matching over 12 bases. Germline CDR1 SGHRS, CDR2 YFSETQ. The CDR3 runs 14 residues. Unmatched junction bases numbered 2, after V lost 4 bases and J lost 9 bases. The CDR3 loop is CASSAGQGASPLHF. CDR3 in DNA: TGCGCCAGCAGCGCGGGACAGGGGGCTTCACCCCTCCACTTT.

A word on this clone: The same CDR3 arises from other DNA sequences in this sample as well. The rearrangement uses TRBV5-1 and TRBJ2-7, with TRBD1 matching 8 bases. CDR1 SGHRS and CDR2 YFSETQ come from the germline V gene. V dropped 4 bases and J dropped 3; count of bases not matched to a gene: 6. The CDR3 loop spans 14 amino acids. Here the CDR3 DNA reads TGCGCCAGCAGCCCCGGACAGGGCAGCTACGAGCAGTACTTC. Amino acid sequence: CASSPGQGSYEQYF.

The CDR3 DNA sequence: TGTGCCAGCAGCGTCGGGACAGGGGGCAATCAGCCCCAGCATTTT. Its translation: CASSVGTGGNQPQHF. The rearrangement uses TRBV11-2 and TRBJ1-5; 10 bases align to TRBD1. After removal of 5 bases from V and 2 bases from J, the junction contained 3 bases not matched to a gene. Per germline, CDR1 SGHAT and CDR2 FQNNGV. The CDR3 is made up of 15 amino acids.